These T cell receptor beta chains were read from a single sample in a study of OX40 agonist ivuxolimab in advanced cancers. This table comes from immunoSEQ multiplex PCR, and its TCRdb copy is limited to in-frame clones, with some not included. The sample carries approximately 64,000 clones, just over 85% recorded once. Specimen: CD4+ or CD8+ T cells sorted from blood, collected in a trial of the OX40 agonist ivuxolimab. The receptors were sampled from an adult with an advanced solid tumor such as melanoma, head and neck, liver or kidney cancer. The CDR3 runs from the conserved cysteine through the conserved F or W. A D gene is named only where the DNA matches it firmly. The size field is filled for only some rows; it gives once, few, many or a size class.

CDR3 length	J gene	clone size	V gene	D gene	CDR3 DNA	CDR3 protein
20	TRBJ2-7	-	TRBV5-4	TRBD1	TGTGCCAGCAGCCCGCCTTCCGGGACAGGGGGCAGGTTTCGCTCCTACGAGCAGTACTTC	CASSPPSGTGGRFRSYEQYF
13	TRBJ2-1	few	TRBV19	-	TGTGCCAGTAGTATGGGCCGGGCCAATGAGCAGTTCTTC	CASSMGRANEQFF
14	TRBJ2-3	-	TRBV5-4	TRBD1	TGTGCCAGCAGCGCGGGCGACAGGGGAGATACGCAGTATTTT	CASSAGDRGDTQYF
15	TRBJ1-1	few	TRBV6-1	TRBD1	TGTGCCAGCAGTGGAGGCCCCACAGGGGACACTGAAGCTTTCTTT	CASSGGPTGDTEAFF
15	TRBJ1-6	-	TRBV9	-	TGTGCCAGCAGCGTCCGTCCGACAGTTGATTCACCCCTCCACTTT	CASSVRPTVDSPLHF
15	TRBJ1-1	-	TRBV1	-	TGCACCAGCAGCCAAAGGGGACAGGGACGCACTGAAGCTTTCTTT	CTSSQRGQGRTEAFF
15	TRBJ2-2	-	TRBV11-2	TRBD2	TGTGCCAGCAGCCCGGCGGGGGACCCCGAACGGGAGCTGTTTTTT	CASSPAGDPERELFF
14	TRBJ2-2	-	TRBV7-9	-	TGTGCCAGCAGCTTAAACAACAGGGCCGGGGAGCTGTTTTTT	CASSLNNRAGELFF
20	TRBJ1-5	-	TRBV21-1	-	TGTGCCAGCAGCAAAAGGGGGACGAGGACAGGGGACCCTAGCAATCAGCCCCAGCATTTT	CASSKRGTRTGDPSNQPQHF
15	TRBJ2-2	-	TRBV5-1	-	TGCGCCAGCAGCTTGGTGGTGTCGACCACCGGGGAGCTGTTTTTT	CASSLVVSTTGELFF